This T cell receptor (beta chain) emerged from a study of T-cell reconstitution after alpha-beta-depleted transplantation in children. This clonotype was picked up a small number of times. The CDR3 is 14 amino acids. The V and J ends lost 1 base and 8 bases respectively, with 12 bases between them. From germline, CDR1 is SGHTA and CDR2 FQGNSA. The authors prepared the TCRbeta library with unique molecular identifiers. Via MiXCR, TCRdb re-called the PCR reads, giving one row per CDR3 protein. The repertoire has around 200,000 distinct CDR3 sequences, approximately 10% of them found once; the top ten carry 5.5% to 8%.

This TCR was recovered from a human donor who donated a stem cell graft to a child with acute lymphoblastic leukemia. The rearrangement uses TRBV7-2 and TRBJ2-1; D possibly corresponds to TRBD1 (5 bases). The source material was PBMCs from the stem cell graft donor, sampled from the stem cell graft. The chain's CDR3 is CASSLVTGPHEQFF. Written as DNA, the CDR3 is TGTGCCAGCAGCTTAGTTACAGGCCCCCATGAGCAGTTCTTC.